The 19 T cell receptor beta chains in this list originate from one sample, sequenced in a study of cytomegalovirus exposure and HLA in healthy donors. The study ran its PCR with 60 Vbeta and 13 Jbeta primers. Only in-frame clones appear in the TCRdb table, and some are missing; sequencing was by immunoSEQ multiplex PCR. The sample comprises 120,000 or so clones, 78% of which are singletons, and around 9.9% rests with the top ten. Sequencing input: PBMCs. These receptors were collected from a man aged 25 to 40 in good health and CMV-seropositive.

The rearrangement joins TRBV4-1 to TRBJ1-1, with D perhaps TRBD1 (6 bases). The V and J ends lost 1 base and 3 bases respectively, with 12 bases between them. The CDR3 sequence is 15 residues long. Germline assignment: CDR1 MGHRA and CDR2 YSYEKL. The CDR3 spells CASSQGTVRDTEAFF. The DNA for the CDR3 is TGCGCCAGCAGCCAAGGGACAGTAAGGGACACTGAAGCTTTCTTT.

In nucleotides, the CDR3 is TGTGCCAGCAGTACCCCGGGGGTCCTAGACGAGCAGTACTTC. Its protein product is CASSTPGVLDEQYF. This chain uses TRBV28 with TRBJ2-7, with D possibly being TRBD2 (6 bases). The CDR3 loop spans 14 amino acids. Per germline, CDR1 MDHEN and CDR2 SYDVKM. Deletions cut 5 bases from V and 5 bases from J, with 16 bases between. The entire variable domain, with the rest obtained from reference TRBV28 and TRBJ2-7, is as follows: DVKVTQSSRYLVKRTGEKVFLECVQDMDHENMFWYRQDPGLGLRLIYFSYDVKMKEKGDIPEGYSVSREKKERFSLILESASTNQTSMYLCASSTPGVLDEQYFGPGTRLTVT.

The V gene is TRBV15, the J gene TRBJ2-1; 12 bases are a match to TRBD2. The trim removed 4 bases at V and 5 bases at J, leaving 6 bases unmatched. Germline loops: CDR1 LNHNV, CDR2 YYDKDF (reference sequence). This CDR3 is built from 16 residues. Here the CDR3 DNA reads TGTGCCACCAGCATGCGACTAGCGGGAGCCCACAATGAGCAGTTCTTC. Protein sequence: CATSMRLAGAHNEQFF.

The chain links TRBV6-5 to TRBJ2-7, with D maybe TRBD2 (6 bases). Germline V gives CDR1 MNHEY, CDR2 SVGAGI. V shed 4 bases and J shed 3 bases, with 16 bases lying between them. This CDR3 spans 15 amino acids. CDR3 region: CASSFREPAGYEQYF. The CDR3 DNA sequence: TGTGCCAGCAGTTTCCGGGAGCCGGCGGGCTACGAGCAGTACTTC.

The rearrangement links TRBV5-4 to TRBJ1-2; D is possibly TRBD1 (5 bases). The CDR3 runs to 15 residues. V was shortened by 1 base and J by 4 bases, with 14 bases between the two germline ends. Germline loops: CDR1 SGHNT, CDR2 YYREEE (reference sequence). CDR3 residues: CASSLRGSVSYGYTF. CDR3 DNA sequence: TGTGCCAGCAGCTTGAGGGGAAGCGTCTCCTATGGCTACACCTTC.

The CDR3 sequence is CASSQSTLTGPGIGTYEQYF. In DNA form, the CDR3 reads TGCGCCAGCAGCCAATCGACCCTGACAGGTCCTGGAATTGGGACCTACGAGCAGTACTTC. The rearrangement uses TRBV4-3 and TRBJ2-7, with D maybe TRBD1 (6 bases). This CDR3 is built from 20 residues. Germline CDR1 is LGHNA and CDR2 is YSLEER. V was pared by 2 bases and J by 2 bases, with 28 bases between.

This chain joins TRBV27 and TRBJ2-7, with 7 bases that match TRBD1. The V gene's germline CDR1 is MNHEY and CDR2 SMNVEV (reference sequence). There are 13 residues in the CDR3. V shed 5 bases and J 6 bases; nucleotides not matched to a gene: 7. CDR3 protein: CASSRQGFGEQYF. For the CDR3, the DNA is TGTGCCAGCAGTCGACAGGGATTTGGCGAGCAGTACTTC.

V and J are TRBV29-1 and TRBJ2-3; 7 positions match TRBD2. Germline V lookup: CDR1 SQVTM, CDR2 ANQGSEA. Trimming removed 4 bases from V and 3 bases from J; junction bases left unmatched: 10. The CDR3 is 15 residues long. The CDR3 nucleotides read TGCAGCGTTGTGGGGTCGGCGGGAGAAACAGATACGCAGTATTTT. Translation: CSVVGSAGETDTQYF.

This rearrangement joins TRBV5-1 to TRBJ1-1; TRBD1 aligns across 8 bases. The CDR3 has 16 residues. With 3 bases clipped from V and 2 bases from J, the junction kept 9 bases outside the gene matches. CDR1 SGHRS and CDR2 YFSETQ come from the germline V gene. The CDR3 is CASSSSGGFANTEAFF. Here the CDR3 DNA reads TGCGCCAGCAGCTCCTCAGGGGGCTTCGCAAACACTGAAGCTTTCTTT.

This clone has just a few counts. The CDR3 spells CASTLRRGGSPTDTQYF. In DNA, the CDR3 is TGTGCCAGCACTCTTAGGAGGGGGGGTAGTCCCACAGATACGCAGTATTTT. The V and J genes are TRBV28 and TRBJ2-3; D possibly corresponds to TRBD2 (7 bases). Germline values: CDR1 MDHEN, CDR2 SYDVKM. V lost 7 bases to trimming and J lost 2 bases, with 22 bases between them. The CDR3 spans 17 residues. Together with reference TRBV28 and TRBJ2-3, the CDR3 gives the full variable domain: DVKVTQSSRYLVKRTGEKVFLECVQDMDHENMFWYRQDPGLGLRLIYFSYDVKMKEKGDIPEGYSVSREKKERFSLILESASTNQTSMYLCASTLRRGGSPTDTQYFGPGTRLTVL.

This chain connects TRBV2 to TRBJ2-3; a possible D gene is TRBD2 (5 bases). CDR3 length: 14 residues. Germline V gives CDR1 SNHLY, CDR2 FYNNEI. The V end was cut by 8 bases, the J end by 1 base, with 13 bases between. CDR3 DNA sequence: TGTGCCAGCGGGAACGGGGTTGGCACAGATACGCAGTATTTT. This encodes CASGNGVGTDTQYF.

J is TRBJ2-7 and V is TRBV5-1; 8 bases match TRBD1. The germline gives CDR1 SGHRS, CDR2 YFSETQ. The CDR3 is 14 amino acids. The trim removed 4 bases at V and 0 bases at J, leaving 3 bases unmatched. CDR3 nucleotides: TGCGCCAGCAGCCCGGGGACAGGCTCCTACGAGCAGTACTTC. Translated, it gives CASSPGTGSYEQYF.

The gene calls are TRBV5-1 and TRBJ2-7, with D unclear. With 1 base removed from V and 2 bases from J, the gap between germline ends came to 16 bases. Germline CDR1 reads SGHRS; CDR2 reads YFSETQ. This CDR3 is built from 16 residues. CDR3 sequence reads: CASSLTPFGDTYEQYF. The CDR3 DNA follows: TGCGCCAGCAGCTTGACCCCGTTTGGAGATACCTACGAGCAGTACTTC.

Regarding this clone: The sample holds other DNA sequences that translate to the same CDR3. This chain uses TRBV5-4 with TRBJ2-1, with 14 nucleotides matching TRBD2. CDR3 length: 16 residues. Germline values: CDR1 SGHNT, CDR2 YYREEE (reference sequence). The V and J ends lost 4 bases and 3 bases, in that order; junction bases with no gene match: 3. CDR3 in DNA: TGTGCCAGCAGCCTAGGACTAGCGGGAGGCTACAATGAGCAGTTCTTC. Its protein product is CASSLGLAGGYNEQFF.

This clone was counted once. The chain has TRBV7-2 and TRBJ2-7; 10 nucleotides align to TRBD2. The germline V gene has CDR1 SGHTA and CDR2 FQGNSA. Trimming took 0 bases from V and 4 from J; bases not matched to a gene: 3. The CDR3 contains 15 residues. The CDR3 spells CASSLAGTSDYEQYF. The CDR3 nucleotides read TGTGCCAGCAGCTTAGCTGGGACTAGCGATTACGAGCAGTACTTC.

The V gene is TRBV7-9, the J gene TRBJ1-5, with unresolved D. This CDR3 is built from 17 residues. V was trimmed by 4 bases and J by 3 bases, leaving 19 bases between them. Germline CDR1 and CDR2: SEHNR and FQNEAQ (reference sequence). This CDR3 is CASSSFRVMGPNQPQHF. The CDR3, as DNA: TGTGCCAGCAGCTCCTTTCGAGTGATGGGCCCCAATCAGCCCCAGCATTTT.

The V gene is TRBV5-5, the J gene TRBJ2-1, with 7 nucleotides matching TRBD1. V lost 2 bases to trimming and J lost 0 bases; unmatched junction nucleotides: 5. Germline CDR1 SGHKS, CDR2 YYEKEE (reference sequence). The CDR3 contains 16 residues. The chain's CDR3 is CASSLRQGPSYNEQFF. The CDR3 coding sequence is TGTGCCAGCAGCTTACGACAGGGTCCCTCCTACAATGAGCAGTTCTTC.

The rearrangement links TRBV14 to TRBJ2-1; 10 bases align to TRBD2. V gave up 6 bases and J gave up 2 bases; unmatched junction bases: 4. The CDR3 extends over 15 amino acids. Germline CDR1 is SGHDN and CDR2 is FVKESK. The CDR3 loop reads CASSTGLAAYNEQFF. CDR3 sequence (DNA): TGTGCCAGCAGTACCGGACTAGCGGCCTACAATGAGCAGTTCTTC.

CDR3 protein: CASSQGEGAKETQYF. The CDR3 coding sequence is TGTGCCAGCAGCCAAGGAGAGGGGGCGAAAGAGACCCAGTACTTC. The chain is built from TRBV4-2 and TRBJ2-5, with 7 bases aligning to TRBD1. CDR3 length: 15 amino acids. Per the germline V gene, CDR1 is LGHNA and CDR2 is YNFKEQ. J gave up 3 bases and V 1 base, and 5 bases lay outside the gene matches.